This TCR beta chain appears in the sequencing data of a study of T cells in Graves' hyperthyroidism and ophthalmopathy. Study as a whole: Once the initial diagnosis was made, peripheral blood was obtained before any treatment.

V lost 5 bases, J lost 3 bases, and 6 bases stayed unmatched. This CDR3 is 14 amino acids long. CDR1 and CDR2 from the germline V gene are MDHEN and SYDVKM. This clonotype appeared many times. What was amplified from RNA transcripts were TCR beta CDR3 regions. HTBI primers were used for first-round RT-PCR of the TCR CDR3. MiXCR, applied by TCRdb to the multiplex PCR reads, yields one record per CDR3 protein. Of approximately 590,000 distinct CDR3 sequences in the sample, more than 15% were seen once. The study left out patients who had uncontrolled infection, other autoimmune disease, pregnancy or lactation.

The sequence derives from a woman aged 30 to 39 with Graves' hyperthyroidism. The sequencing sample was made of blood. V gene TRBV28 combines with J gene TRBJ2-7, with 8 bases that match TRBD1. CDR3 DNA sequence: TGTGCCAGCAGTGACAGGGGAACTGACTACGAGCAGTACTTC. Translated, it gives CASSDRGTDYEQYF.